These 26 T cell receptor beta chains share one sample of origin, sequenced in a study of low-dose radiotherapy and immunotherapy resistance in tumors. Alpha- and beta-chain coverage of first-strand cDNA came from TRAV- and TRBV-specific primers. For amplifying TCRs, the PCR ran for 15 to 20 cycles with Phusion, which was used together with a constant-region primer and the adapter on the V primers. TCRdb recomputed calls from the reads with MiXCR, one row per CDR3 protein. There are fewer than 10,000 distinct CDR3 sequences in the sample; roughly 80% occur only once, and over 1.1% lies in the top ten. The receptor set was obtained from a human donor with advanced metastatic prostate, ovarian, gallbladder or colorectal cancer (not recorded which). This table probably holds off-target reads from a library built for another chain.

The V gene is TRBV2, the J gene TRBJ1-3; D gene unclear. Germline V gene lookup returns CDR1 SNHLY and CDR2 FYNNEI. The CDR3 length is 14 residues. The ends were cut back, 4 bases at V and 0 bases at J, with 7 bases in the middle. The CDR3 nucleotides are TGTGCCAGCAGTGCTGGCCTCTCTGGAAACACCATATATTTT. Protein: CASSAGLSGNTIYF. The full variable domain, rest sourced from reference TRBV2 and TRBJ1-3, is EPEVTQTPSHQVTQMGQEVILRCVPISNHLYFYWYRQILGQKVEFLVSFYNNEISEKSEIFDDQFSVERPDGSNFTLKIRSTKLEDSAMYFCASSAGLSGNTIYFGEGSWLTVV.

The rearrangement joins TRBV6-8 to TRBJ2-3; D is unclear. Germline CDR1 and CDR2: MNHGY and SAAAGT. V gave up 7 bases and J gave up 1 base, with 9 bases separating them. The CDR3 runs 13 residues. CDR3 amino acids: CASTEAGTDTQYF. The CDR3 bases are TGTGCCAGCACCGAAGCTGGCACAGATACGCAGTATTTT.

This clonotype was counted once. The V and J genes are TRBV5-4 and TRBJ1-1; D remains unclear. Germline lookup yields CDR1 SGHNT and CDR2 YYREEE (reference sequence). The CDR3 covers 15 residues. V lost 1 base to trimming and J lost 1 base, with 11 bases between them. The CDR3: CASSLKSLTNTEAFF. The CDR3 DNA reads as TGTGCCAGCAGCTTGAAGTCGCTCACGAACACTGAAGCTTTCTTT. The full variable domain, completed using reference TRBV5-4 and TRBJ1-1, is ETGVTQSPTHLIKTRGQQVTLRCSSQSGHNTVSWYQQALGQGPQFIFQYYREEENGRGNFPPRFSGLQFPNYSSELNVNALELDDSALYLCASSLKSLTNTEAFFGQGTRLTVV.

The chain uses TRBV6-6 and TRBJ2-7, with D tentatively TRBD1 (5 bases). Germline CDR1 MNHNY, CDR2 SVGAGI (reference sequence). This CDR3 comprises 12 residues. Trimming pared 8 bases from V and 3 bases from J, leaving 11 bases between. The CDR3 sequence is CASVGANYEQYF. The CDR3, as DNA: TGTGCCAGCGTAGGGGCGAACTACGAGCAGTACTTC.

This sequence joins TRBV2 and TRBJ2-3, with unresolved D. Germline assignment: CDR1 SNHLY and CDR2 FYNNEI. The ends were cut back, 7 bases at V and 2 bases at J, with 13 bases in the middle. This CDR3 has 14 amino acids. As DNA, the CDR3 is TGTGCCAGCAACTTCTTGGCAGACACAGATACGCAGTATTTT. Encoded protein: CASNFLADTDTQYF.

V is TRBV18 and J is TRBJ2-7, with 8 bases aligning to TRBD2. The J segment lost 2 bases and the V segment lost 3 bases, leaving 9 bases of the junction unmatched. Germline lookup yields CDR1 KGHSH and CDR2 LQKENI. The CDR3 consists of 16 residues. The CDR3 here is CASSPPASGLAYEQYF. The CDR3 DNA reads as TGTGCCAGCTCACCCCCTGCTAGCGGGCTTGCCTACGAGCAGTACTTC.

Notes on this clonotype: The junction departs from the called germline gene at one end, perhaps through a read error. The CDR3 loop is CASRFDSGQPQHF. In DNA, the CDR3 is TGTGCCAGCAGATTTGACAGCGGTCAGCCGCAGCATTTT. The V call is TRBV2, the J call TRBJ1-5, with D possibly matching TRBD1 (5 bases). The CDR3 runs 13 residues. The germline V gene has CDR1 SNHLY and CDR2 FYNNEI.

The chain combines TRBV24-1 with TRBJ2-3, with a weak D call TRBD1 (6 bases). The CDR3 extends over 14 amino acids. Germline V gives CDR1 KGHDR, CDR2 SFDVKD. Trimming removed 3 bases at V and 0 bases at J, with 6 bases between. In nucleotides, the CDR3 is TGTGCCACCAGTGATACAGGGAGCACAGATACGCAGTATTTT. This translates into CATSDTGSTDTQYF.

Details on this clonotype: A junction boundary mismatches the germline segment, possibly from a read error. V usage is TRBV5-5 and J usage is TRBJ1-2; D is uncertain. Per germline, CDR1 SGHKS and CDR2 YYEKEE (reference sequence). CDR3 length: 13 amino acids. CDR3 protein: CARSFGLTGGYTF. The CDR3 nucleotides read TGTGCCAGAAGCTTCGGCCTGACGGGTGGCTACACCTTC. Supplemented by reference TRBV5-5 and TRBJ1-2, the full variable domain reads DAGVTQSPTHLIKTRGQQVTLRCSPISGHKSVSWYQQVLGQGPQFIFQYYEKEERGRGNFPDRFSARQFPNYSSELNVNALLLGDSALYLCARSFGLTGGYTFGSGTRLTVV.

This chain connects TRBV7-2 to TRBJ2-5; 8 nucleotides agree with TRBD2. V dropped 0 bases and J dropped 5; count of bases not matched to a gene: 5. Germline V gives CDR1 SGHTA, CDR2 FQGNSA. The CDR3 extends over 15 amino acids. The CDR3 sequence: CASSLAPSGSETQYF. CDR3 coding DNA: TGTGCCAGCAGCTTAGCGCCCAGCGGGAGTGAGACCCAGTACTTC. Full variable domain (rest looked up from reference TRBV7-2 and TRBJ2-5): GAGVSQSPSNKVTEKGKDVELRCDPISGHTALYWYRQSLGQGLEFLIYFQGNSAPDKSGLPSDRFSAERTGGSVSTLTIQRTQQEDSAVYLCASSLAPSGSETQYFGPGTRLLVL.

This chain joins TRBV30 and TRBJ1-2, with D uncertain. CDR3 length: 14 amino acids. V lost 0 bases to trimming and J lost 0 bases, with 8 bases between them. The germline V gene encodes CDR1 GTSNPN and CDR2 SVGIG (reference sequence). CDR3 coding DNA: TGTGCCTGGAGTGTCCCTGGATCTAACTATGGCTACACCTTC. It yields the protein CAWSVPGSNYGYTF.

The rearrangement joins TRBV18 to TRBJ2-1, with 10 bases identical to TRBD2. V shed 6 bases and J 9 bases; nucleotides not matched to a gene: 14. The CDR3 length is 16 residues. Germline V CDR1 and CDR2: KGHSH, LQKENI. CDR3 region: CASSPGSLAGESEQFF. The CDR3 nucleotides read TGTGCCAGCTCCCCTGGGAGCCTAGCGGGAGAGAGTGAGCAGTTCTTC.

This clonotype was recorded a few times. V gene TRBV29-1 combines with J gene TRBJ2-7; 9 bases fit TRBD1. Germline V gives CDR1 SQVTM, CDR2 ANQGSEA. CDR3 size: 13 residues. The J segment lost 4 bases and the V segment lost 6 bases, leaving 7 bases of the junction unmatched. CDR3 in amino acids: CSVSGTGLYEQYF. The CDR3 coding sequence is TGCAGCGTGTCCGGGACAGGGCTTTACGAGCAGTACTTC.

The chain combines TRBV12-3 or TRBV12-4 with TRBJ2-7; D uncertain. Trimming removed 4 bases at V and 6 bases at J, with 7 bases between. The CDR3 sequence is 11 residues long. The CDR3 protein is CASSYIGEQYF. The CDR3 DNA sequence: TGTGCCAGCAGTTACATCGGCGAGCAGTACTTC.

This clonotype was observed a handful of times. CDR3 bases: TGTGCCGGGTCAGGGGTAACAGATACGCAGTATTTT. This translates into CAGSGVTDTQYF. The chain joins TRBV6-1 to TRBJ2-3; D is perhaps TRBD1 (6 bases). This CDR3 contains 12 residues. V lost 11 bases to trimming and J lost 3 bases, with 12 bases between them. Germline loops: CDR1 MNHNS, CDR2 SASEGT.

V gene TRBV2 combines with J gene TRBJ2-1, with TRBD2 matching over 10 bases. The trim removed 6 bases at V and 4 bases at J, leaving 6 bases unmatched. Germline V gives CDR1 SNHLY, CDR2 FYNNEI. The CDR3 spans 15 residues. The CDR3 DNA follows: TGTGCCAGCAGGGGAATAGCGGGAGGTTACAATGAGCAGTTCTTC. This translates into CASRGIAGGYNEQFF.

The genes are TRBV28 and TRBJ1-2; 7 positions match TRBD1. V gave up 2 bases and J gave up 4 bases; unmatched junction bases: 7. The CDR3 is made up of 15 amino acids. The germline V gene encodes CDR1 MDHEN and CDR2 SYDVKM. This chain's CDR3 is CASSLRDSSGYGYTF. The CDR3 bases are TGTGCCAGCAGTTTAAGGGACAGCTCGGGCTATGGCTACACCTTC.

The CDR3 protein is CASSLRIAEAFF. In nucleotides, the CDR3 is TGTGCCAGCAGTTTAAGGATCGCCGAAGCTTTCTTT. This chain uses TRBV12-3 or TRBV12-4 with TRBJ1-1, with D unresolved. Deletions cut 2 bases from V and 8 bases from J, with 9 bases between. The CDR3 runs 12 residues.

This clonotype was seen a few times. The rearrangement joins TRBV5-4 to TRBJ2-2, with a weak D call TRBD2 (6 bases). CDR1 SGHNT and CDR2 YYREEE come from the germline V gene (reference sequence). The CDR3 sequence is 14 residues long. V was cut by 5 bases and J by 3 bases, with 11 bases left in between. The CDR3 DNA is TGTGCCAGCAGACAGGAGGGCTACACCGGGGAGCTGTTTTTT. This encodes CASRQEGYTGELFF.

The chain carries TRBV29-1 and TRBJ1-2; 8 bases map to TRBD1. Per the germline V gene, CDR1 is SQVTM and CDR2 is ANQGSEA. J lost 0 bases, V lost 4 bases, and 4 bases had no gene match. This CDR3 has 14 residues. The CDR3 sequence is CSVVDRGPNYGYTF. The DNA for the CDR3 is TGCAGCGTTGTAGACAGGGGCCCTAACTATGGCTACACCTTC. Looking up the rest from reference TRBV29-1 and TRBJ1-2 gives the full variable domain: SAVISQKPSRDICQRGTSLTIQCQVDSQVTMMFWYRQQPGQSLTLIATANQGSEATYESGFVIDKFPISRPNLTFSTLTVSNMSPEDSSIYLCSVVDRGPNYGYTFGSGTRLTVV.

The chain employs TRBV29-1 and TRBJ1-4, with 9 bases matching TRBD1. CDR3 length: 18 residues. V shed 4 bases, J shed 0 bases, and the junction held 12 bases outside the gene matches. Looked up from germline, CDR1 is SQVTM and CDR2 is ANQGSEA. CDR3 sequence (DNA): TGCAGCGTTGGGGGGGGACAGGGCAAGACGGCAACTAATGAAAAACTGTTTTTT. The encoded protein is CSVGGGQGKTATNEKLFF.

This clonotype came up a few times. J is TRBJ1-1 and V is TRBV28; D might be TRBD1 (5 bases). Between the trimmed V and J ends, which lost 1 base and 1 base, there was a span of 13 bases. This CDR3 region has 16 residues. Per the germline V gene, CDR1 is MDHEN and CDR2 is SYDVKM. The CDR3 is CASSLLVGTGNTEAFF. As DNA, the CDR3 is TGTGCCAGCAGTTTATTAGTAGGGACGGGGAACACTGAAGCTTTCTTT.

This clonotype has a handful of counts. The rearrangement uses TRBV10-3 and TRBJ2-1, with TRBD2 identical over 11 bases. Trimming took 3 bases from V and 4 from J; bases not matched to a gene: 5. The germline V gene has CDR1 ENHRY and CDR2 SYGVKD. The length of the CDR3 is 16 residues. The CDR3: CAISDTSGRDYNEQFF. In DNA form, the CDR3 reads TGTGCCATCAGTGACACTAGCGGGAGAGATTACAATGAGCAGTTCTTC.

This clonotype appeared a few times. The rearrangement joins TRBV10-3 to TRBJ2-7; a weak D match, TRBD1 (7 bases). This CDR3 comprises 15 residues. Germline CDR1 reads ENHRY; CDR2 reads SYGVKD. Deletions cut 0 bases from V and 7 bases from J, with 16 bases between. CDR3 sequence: CAISESPGGPGEQYF. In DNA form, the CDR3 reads TGTGCCATCAGTGAGTCCCCAGGGGGGCCCGGGGAGCAGTACTTC.

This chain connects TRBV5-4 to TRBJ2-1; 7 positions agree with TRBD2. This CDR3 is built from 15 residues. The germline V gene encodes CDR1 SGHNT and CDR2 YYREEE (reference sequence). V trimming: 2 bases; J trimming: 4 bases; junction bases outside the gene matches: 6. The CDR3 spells CASSFSASGYNEQFF. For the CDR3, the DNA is TGTGCCAGCAGCTTCTCGGCTAGCGGTTACAATGAGCAGTTCTTC.

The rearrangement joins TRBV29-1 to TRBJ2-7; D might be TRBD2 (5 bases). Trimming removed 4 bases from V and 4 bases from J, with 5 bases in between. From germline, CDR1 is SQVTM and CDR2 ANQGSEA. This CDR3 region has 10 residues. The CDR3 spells CSVGEYEQYF. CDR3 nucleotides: TGCAGCGTTGGGGAGTACGAGCAGTACTTC.